This TCR beta chain was sequenced in a study of blood T cell repertoires in COVID-19. Study overall: COVID-19 samples collected from the United States, Italy and Spain covered acute and convalescent phases. T cells, B-cell-depleted T cells, or PBMCs supplied cDNA or gDNA.

Germline CDR1 and CDR2: GTSNPN and SVGIG (reference sequence). The CDR3 totals 14 residues. V gave up 4 bases and J gave up 2 bases, with 14 bases separating them. In the authors' methods: From reference gene primer amplification, estimates of nucleated cell counts were derived. Some clones are missing from TCRdb's copy, which holds only in-frame ones; the method was immunoSEQ multiplex PCR. For V, J and clone size, that table is used; D and trimming come from the DNA. The table lists about 180,000 clones, more than 70% of them singletons, with more than 3.5% in the top ten. The sample was peripheral blood. This chain uses TRBV30 with TRBJ2-5; the D gene is possibly TRBD2 (5 bases). The TCR sequence derives from a young woman with acute or convalescent COVID-19. CDR3 protein: CAWKLGLTQETQYF. CDR3 in DNA: TGTGCCTGGAAACTAGGGCTCACACAAGAGACCCAGTACTTC.